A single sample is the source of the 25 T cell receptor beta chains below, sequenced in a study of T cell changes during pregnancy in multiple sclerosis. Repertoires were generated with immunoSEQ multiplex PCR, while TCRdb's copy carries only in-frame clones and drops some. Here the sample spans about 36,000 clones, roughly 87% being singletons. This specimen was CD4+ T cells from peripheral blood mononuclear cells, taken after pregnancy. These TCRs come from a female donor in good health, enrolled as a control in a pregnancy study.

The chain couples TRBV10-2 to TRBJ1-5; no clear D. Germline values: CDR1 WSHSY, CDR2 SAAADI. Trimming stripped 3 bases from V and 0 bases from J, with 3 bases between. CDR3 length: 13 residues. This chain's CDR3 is CASSDRSNQPQHF. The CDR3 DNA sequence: TGCGCCAGCAGTGATCGTAGCAATCAGCCCCAGCATTTT.

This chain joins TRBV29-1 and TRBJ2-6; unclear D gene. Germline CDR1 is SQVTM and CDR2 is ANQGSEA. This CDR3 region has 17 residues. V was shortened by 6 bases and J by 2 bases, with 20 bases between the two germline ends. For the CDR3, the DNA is TGCAGCGTCCGAGGATCGGGTATGATCCCTGGGGCCAACGTCCTGACTTTC. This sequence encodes CSVRGSGMIPGANVLTF.

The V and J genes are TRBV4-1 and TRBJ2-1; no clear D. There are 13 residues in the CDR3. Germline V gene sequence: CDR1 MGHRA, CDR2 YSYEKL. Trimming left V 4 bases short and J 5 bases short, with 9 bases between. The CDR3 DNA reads TGCGCCAGCAGCCTACTAATTAACAATGAGCAGTTCTTC. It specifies CASSLLINNEQFF.

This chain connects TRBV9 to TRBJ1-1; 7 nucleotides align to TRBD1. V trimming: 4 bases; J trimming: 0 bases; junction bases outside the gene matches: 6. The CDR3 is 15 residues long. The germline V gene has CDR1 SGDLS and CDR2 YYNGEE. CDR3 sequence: CASSKSTGLNTEAFF. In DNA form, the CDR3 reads TGTGCCAGCAGCAAATCGACAGGGCTGAACACTGAAGCTTTCTTT.

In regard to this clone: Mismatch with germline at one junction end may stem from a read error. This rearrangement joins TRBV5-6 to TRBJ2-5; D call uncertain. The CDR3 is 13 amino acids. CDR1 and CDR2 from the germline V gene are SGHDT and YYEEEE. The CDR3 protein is CASNLIYQETQYF. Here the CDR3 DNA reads TGTGCCAGCAACTTGATATATCAAGAGACCCAGTACTTC.

CDR3 amino acids: CASSLAGSNTGELFF. In DNA, the CDR3 is TGTGCCAGCAGCCTAGCGGGGTCGAACACCGGGGAGCTGTTTTTT. The chain has TRBV27 and TRBJ2-2; 9 positions match TRBD2. V shed 6 bases and J 0 bases; nucleotides not matched to a gene: 2. The CDR3 runs to 15 residues. Germline CDR1 MNHEY, CDR2 SMNVEV (reference sequence).

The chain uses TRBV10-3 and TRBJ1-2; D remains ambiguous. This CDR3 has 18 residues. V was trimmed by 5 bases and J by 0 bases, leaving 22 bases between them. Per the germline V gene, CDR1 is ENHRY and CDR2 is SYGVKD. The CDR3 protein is CAISRWKQILYSNYGYTF. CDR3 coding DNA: TGTGCCATCAGTCGTTGGAAACAGATACTTTACTCTAACTATGGCTACACCTTC.

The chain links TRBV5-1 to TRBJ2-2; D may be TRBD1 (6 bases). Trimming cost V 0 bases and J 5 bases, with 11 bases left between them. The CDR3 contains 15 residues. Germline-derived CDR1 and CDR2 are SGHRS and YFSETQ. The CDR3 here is CASSLDRDLTGELFF. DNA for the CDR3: TGCGCCAGCAGCTTGGACAGGGACCTAACCGGGGAGCTGTTTTTT.

Here the CDR3 reads CASSRASGRVDTDTQYF. Here the CDR3 DNA reads TGTGCCAGCAGCCGGGCTAGCGGGAGAGTTGACACAGATACGCAGTATTTT. The chain is built from TRBV7-6 and TRBJ2-3; 10 bases agree with TRBD2. Per the germline V gene, CDR1 is SGHVS and CDR2 is FNYEAQ. J lost 2 bases, V lost 5 bases, and 10 bases had no gene match. The CDR3 sequence is 17 residues long.

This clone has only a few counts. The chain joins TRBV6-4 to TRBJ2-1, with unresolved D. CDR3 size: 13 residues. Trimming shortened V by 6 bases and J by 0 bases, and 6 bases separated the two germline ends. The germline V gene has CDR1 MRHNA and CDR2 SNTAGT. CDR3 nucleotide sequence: TGTGCCAGCAGCGGTAGCTCCTACAATGAGCAGTTCTTC. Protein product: CASSGSSYNEQFF.

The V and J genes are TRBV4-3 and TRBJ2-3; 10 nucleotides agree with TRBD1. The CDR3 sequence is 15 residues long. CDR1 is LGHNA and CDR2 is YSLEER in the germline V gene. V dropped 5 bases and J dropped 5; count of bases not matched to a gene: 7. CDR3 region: CASSGRDRGGDTQYF. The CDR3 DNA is TGCGCCAGCAGCGGCCGGGACAGGGGAGGAGATACGCAGTATTTT.

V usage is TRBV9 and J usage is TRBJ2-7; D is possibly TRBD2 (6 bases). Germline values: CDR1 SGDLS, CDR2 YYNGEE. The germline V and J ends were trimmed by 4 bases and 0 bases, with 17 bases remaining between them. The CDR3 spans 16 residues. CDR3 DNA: TGTGCCAGCAGCCTGGGATCTAGCGCCTTCTCCTACGAGCAGTACTTC. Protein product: CASSLGSSAFSYEQYF. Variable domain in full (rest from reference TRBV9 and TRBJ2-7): DSGVTQTPKHLITATGQRVTLRCSPRSGDLSVYWYQQSLDQGLQFLIQYYNGEERAKGNILERFSAQQFPDLHSELNLSSLELGDSALYFCASSLGSSAFSYEQYFGPGTRLTVT.

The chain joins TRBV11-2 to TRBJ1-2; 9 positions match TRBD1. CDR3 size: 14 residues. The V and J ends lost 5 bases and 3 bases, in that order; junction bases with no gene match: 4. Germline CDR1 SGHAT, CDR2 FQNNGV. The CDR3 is CASSVGTGHYGYTF. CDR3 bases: TGTGCCAGCAGCGTCGGGACAGGGCACTATGGCTACACCTTC.

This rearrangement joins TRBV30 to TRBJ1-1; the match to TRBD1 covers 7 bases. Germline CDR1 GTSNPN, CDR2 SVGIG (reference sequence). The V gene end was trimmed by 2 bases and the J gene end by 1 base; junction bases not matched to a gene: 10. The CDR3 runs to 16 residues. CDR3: CAWSTSPTGKNTEAFF. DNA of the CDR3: TGTGCCTGGAGTACTTCCCCGACAGGGAAGAACACTGAAGCTTTCTTT. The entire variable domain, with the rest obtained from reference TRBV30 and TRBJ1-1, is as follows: SQTIHQWPATLVQPVGSPLSLECTVEGTSNPNLYWYRQAAGRGLQLLFYSVGIGQISSEVPQNLSASRPQDRQFILSSKKLLLSDSGFYLCAWSTSPTGKNTEAFFGQGTRLTVV.

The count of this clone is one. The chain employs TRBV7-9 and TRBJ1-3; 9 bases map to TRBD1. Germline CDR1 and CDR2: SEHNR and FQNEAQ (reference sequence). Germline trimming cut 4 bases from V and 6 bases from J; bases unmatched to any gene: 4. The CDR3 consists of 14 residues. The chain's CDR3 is CASSWGQGVNTIYF. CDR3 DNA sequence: TGTGCCAGCAGCTGGGGACAGGGTGTAAACACCATATATTTT.

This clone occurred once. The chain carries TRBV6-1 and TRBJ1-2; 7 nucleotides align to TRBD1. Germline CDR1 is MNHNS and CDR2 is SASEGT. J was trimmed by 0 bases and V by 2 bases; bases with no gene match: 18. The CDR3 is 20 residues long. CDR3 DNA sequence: TGTGCCAGCAGTGAAACCCCAGGGGGGCGGGGCTCCATAGCTAACTATGGCTACACCTTC. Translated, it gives CASSETPGGRGSIANYGYTF.

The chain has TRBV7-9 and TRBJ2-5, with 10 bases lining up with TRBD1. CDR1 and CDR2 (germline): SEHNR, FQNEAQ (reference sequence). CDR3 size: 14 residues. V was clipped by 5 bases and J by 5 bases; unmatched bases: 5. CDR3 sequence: CASSPDRGHETQYF. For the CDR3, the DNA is TGTGCCAGCAGCCCTGACAGGGGGCATGAGACCCAGTACTTC.

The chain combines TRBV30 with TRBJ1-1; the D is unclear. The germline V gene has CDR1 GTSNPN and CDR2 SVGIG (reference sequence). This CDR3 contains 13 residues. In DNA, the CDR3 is TGTGCTTTTACGAGGTCCCTGAACACTGAAGCTTTCTTT. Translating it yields CAFTRSLNTEAFF.

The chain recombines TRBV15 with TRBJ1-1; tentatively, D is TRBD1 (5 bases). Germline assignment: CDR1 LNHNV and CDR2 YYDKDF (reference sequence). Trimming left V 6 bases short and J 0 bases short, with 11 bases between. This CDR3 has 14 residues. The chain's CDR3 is CATRRQGMNTEAFF. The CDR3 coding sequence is TGTGCCACCAGACGTCAGGGTATGAACACTGAAGCTTTCTTT.

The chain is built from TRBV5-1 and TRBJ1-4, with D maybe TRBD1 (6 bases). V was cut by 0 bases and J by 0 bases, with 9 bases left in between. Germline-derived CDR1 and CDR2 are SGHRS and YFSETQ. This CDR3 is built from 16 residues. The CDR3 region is CASSLGQETTNEKLFF. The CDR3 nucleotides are TGCGCCAGCAGCTTGGGACAGGAAACAACTAATGAAAAACTGTTTTTT.

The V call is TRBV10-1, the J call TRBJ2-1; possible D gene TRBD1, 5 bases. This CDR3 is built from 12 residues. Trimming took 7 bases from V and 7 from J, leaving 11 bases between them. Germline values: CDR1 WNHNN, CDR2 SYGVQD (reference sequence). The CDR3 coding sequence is TGCGCCAGCAAGGGGCCGGCTAATGAGCAGTTCTTC. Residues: CASKGPANEQFF.

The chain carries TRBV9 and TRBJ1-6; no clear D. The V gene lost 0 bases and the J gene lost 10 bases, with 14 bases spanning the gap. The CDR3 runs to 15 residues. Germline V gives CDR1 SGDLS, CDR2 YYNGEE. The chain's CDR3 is CASSVDSGIRSPLHF. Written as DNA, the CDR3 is TGTGCCAGCAGCGTAGATTCCGGGATCAGGTCACCCCTCCACTTT. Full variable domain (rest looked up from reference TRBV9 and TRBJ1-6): DSGVTQTPKHLITATGQRVTLRCSPRSGDLSVYWYQQSLDQGLQFLIQYYNGEERAKGNILERFSAQQFPDLHSELNLSSLELGDSALYFCASSVDSGIRSPLHFGNGTRLTVT.

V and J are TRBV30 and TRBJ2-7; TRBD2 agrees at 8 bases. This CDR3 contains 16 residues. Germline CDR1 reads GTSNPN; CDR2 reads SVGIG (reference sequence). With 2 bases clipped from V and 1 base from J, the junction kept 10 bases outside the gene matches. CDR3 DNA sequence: TGTGCCTGGAGTAATCCGGGACTAGGGGGATCCTACGAGCAGTACTTC. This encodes CAWSNPGLGGSYEQYF.

As DNA, the CDR3 is TGTGCCAGCAGCCTTAGAGGGGGCAGAGGCTACACCTTC. Translated: CASSLRGGRGYTF. The chain has TRBV27 and TRBJ1-2; TRBD1 agrees at 7 bases. Trimming removed 6 bases from V and 8 bases from J; junction bases left unmatched: 9. The CDR3 sequence is 13 residues long. Germline V gives CDR1 MNHEY, CDR2 SMNVEV (reference sequence).

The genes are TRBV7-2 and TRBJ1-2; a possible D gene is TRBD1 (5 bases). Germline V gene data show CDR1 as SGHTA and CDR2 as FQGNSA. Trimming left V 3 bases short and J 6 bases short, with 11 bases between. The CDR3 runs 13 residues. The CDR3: CASSLDIGDGYTF. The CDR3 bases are TGTGCCAGCAGCTTGGACATAGGGGATGGCTACACCTTC.